This T cell receptor beta chain was recorded in a study of control samples from healthy donors and cancer patients. The assay was immunoSEQ multiplex PCR, and TCRdb's table has in-frame clones only and misses some. The profile shows roughly 43,000 clones, around 94% of them singletons. Germline CDR1 is SGHNT and CDR2 is YENEEA. The junction had 8 bases not matched to a gene; V was cut back by 5 bases and J by 0 bases. This CDR3 spans 18 amino acids. The rearrangement uses TRBV11-3 and TRBJ2-6, with 9 nucleotides matching TRBD1. Source material: blood. This clonotype was obtained from a man between 60 and 75 years old in good health. CDR3 sequence (DNA): TGTGCCAGCAGCCCCGACAGGGGGGCTCTCTCTGGGGCCAACGTCCTGACTTTC. It specifies CASSPDRGALSGANVLTF. The full variable domain, in which reference TRBV11-3 and TRBJ2-6 provide the parts outside the CDR3, is EAGVVQSPRYKIIEKKQPVAFWCNPISGHNTLYWYLQNLGQGPELLIRYENEEAVDDSQLPKDRFSAERLKGVDSTLKIQPAELGDSAVYLCASSPDRGALSGANVLTFGAGSRLTVL.